This T cell receptor (beta chain) appears in the sequencing data of a study of shared clonotypes between healthy human individuals. Whole-study results and caveats: Though the depth was large, rarefaction showed that sorted-subset sequencing was incomplete.

Deep-level settings were used for running the assay. The table came from immunoSEQ multiplex PCR; TCRdb's copy has only in-frame clones and leaves some out. The sample shows 2 million to 2.5 million clones, more than 90% of them seen only once. The V gene's germline CDR1 is SGHTS and CDR2 YDEGEE. Unmatched junction bases numbered 7, after V lost 2 bases and J lost 8 bases. The CDR3 covers 13 residues. To note about this clone: The antigen is not known.

The receptor was isolated from a man aged 18 to 29 in good health. The chain combines TRBV5-8 with TRBJ2-7, with 7 positions matching TRBD1. Sequencing was done on a sample of naive CD4+ T cells sorted from blood. Subset given: CD45RA+ positively selected. The DNA of the CDR3 is TGTGCCAGCAGCTTCCCCGGGACAGCAAAGCAGTACTTC. Translating gives CASSFPGTAKQYF.